These T cell receptor beta chains were read from a single sample in a study of prognosis after radiotherapy for stage I lung cancer. TCRdb used MiXCR to reprocess the multiplex PCR reads, holding one entry per CDR3 protein. The sample carries 45,000 to 70,000 distinct CDR3 sequences, more than 20% recorded once. The sequencing here drew on PBMCs, taken before or after stereotactic body radiation therapy (not recorded which). The origin of the receptors is a donor older than 45 with non-small cell lung cancer. The CDR3 runs from the conserved cysteine through the conserved F or W. The D gene is left open where the match is weak. Clone size is given for some rows only: seen once, a few or many times, or a class if the clone is expanded.

len: 14
abundance: NA
v_gene: TRBV28
j_gene: TRBJ2-1
d_gene: NA
CDR3aa: CARTMRGNRNEQFF
CDR3nt: TGTGCCAGAACTATGAGGGGGAATCGCAATGAGCAGTTCTTC

len: 14
abundance: many
v_gene: TRBV2
j_gene: TRBJ1-4
d_gene: TRBD1
CDR3aa: CASRLQGTNEKLFF
CDR3nt: TGTGCCAGCAGGTTACAGGGGACTAATGAAAAACTGTTTTTT

len: 16
abundance: NA
v_gene: TRBV5-6
j_gene: TRBJ1-6
d_gene: NA
CDR3aa: CASSLVGGTYNPPLHF
CDR3nt: TGTGCCAGCAGCTTGGTGGGGGGAACCTATAATCCACCCCTCCACTTT

len: 14
abundance: many
v_gene: TRBV6-2/TRBV6-3
j_gene: TRBJ2-1
d_gene: NA
CDR3aa: CASSEVGRRNEQFF
CDR3nt: TGTGCCAGCAGTGAAGTTGGGAGGCGCAATGAGCAGTTCTTC

len: 14
abundance: many
v_gene: TRBV27
j_gene: TRBJ1-2
d_gene: TRBD1
CDR3aa: CASSLSTGNHGYTF
CDR3nt: TGTGCCAGCAGTTTATCGACAGGGAACCATGGCTACACCTTC

len: 14
abundance: many
v_gene: TRBV4-3
j_gene: TRBJ2-3
d_gene: TRBD1
CDR3aa: CASSRQGWTDTQYF
CDR3nt: TGCGCCAGCAGCCGACAGGGTTGGACAGATACGCAGTATTTT

len: 14
abundance: many
v_gene: TRBV19
j_gene: TRBJ1-1
d_gene: NA
CDR3aa: CASSIRDGSTEAFF
CDR3nt: TGTGCCAGTAGTATCAGGGACGGGAGCACTGAAGCTTTCTTT

len: 16
abundance: NA
v_gene: TRBV3-1
j_gene: TRBJ2-6
d_gene: NA
CDR3aa: CASTLQGGAGANVLTF
CDR3nt: TGTGCCAGCACCCTACAGGGGGGGGCTGGGGCCAACGTCCTGACTTTC

len: 12
abundance: many
v_gene: TRBV30
j_gene: TRBJ1-4
d_gene: NA
CDR3aa: CAWRTTNEKLFF
CDR3nt: TGTGCCTGGAGGACAACTAATGAAAAACTGTTTTTT

len: 14
abundance: many
v_gene: TRBV3-1
j_gene: TRBJ1-6
d_gene: NA
CDR3aa: CASSQGGDNSPLHF
CDR3nt: TGTGCCAGCAGCCAGGGGGGTGATAATTCACCCCTCCACTTT

len: 14
abundance: many
v_gene: TRBV20-1
j_gene: TRBJ1-6
d_gene: NA
CDR3aa: CSARDPQGGSPLHF
CDR3nt: TGCAGTGCTAGAGATCCACAGGGCGGTTCACCCCTCCACTTT

len: 15
abundance: NA
v_gene: TRBV19
j_gene: TRBJ1-6
d_gene: NA
CDR3aa: CASSIGRGAGSPLHF
CDR3nt: TGTGCCAGTAGTATCGGGCGGGGTGCAGGATCACCCCTCCACTTT

len: 15
abundance: many
v_gene: TRBV4-1
j_gene: TRBJ1-6
d_gene: NA
CDR3aa: CASSQKTGLNSPLHF
CDR3nt: TGCGCCAGCAGCCAAAAAACAGGGCTTAATTCACCCCTCCACTTT

len: 13
abundance: many
v_gene: TRBV7-8
j_gene: TRBJ2-5
d_gene: NA
CDR3aa: CASSLGNQETQYF
CDR3nt: TGTGCCAGCAGCTTAGGGAACCAAGAGACCCAGTACTTC

len: 16
abundance: many
v_gene: TRBV5-1
j_gene: TRBJ2-3
d_gene: TRBD2
CDR3aa: CASSLGAGKYADTQYF
CDR3nt: TGCGCCAGCAGCTTGGGAGCGGGGAAATACGCAGATACGCAGTATTTT

len: 16
abundance: many
v_gene: TRBV5-1
j_gene: TRBJ2-3
d_gene: NA
CDR3aa: CASSLGRGRGTDTQYF
CDR3nt: TGCGCCAGCAGCTTGGGGCGGGGGCGAGGCACAGATACGCAGTATTTT

len: 13
abundance: many
v_gene: TRBV30
j_gene: TRBJ1-3
d_gene: NA
CDR3aa: CAWSHLSGNTIYF
CDR3nt: TGTGCCTGGAGTCATCTCTCTGGAAACACCATATATTTT

len: 13
abundance: many
v_gene: TRBV28
j_gene: TRBJ1-1
d_gene: NA
CDR3aa: CASSFGGNTEAFF
CDR3nt: TGTGCCAGCAGTTTCGGCGGGAACACTGAAGCTTTCTTT

len: 15
abundance: many
v_gene: TRBV28
j_gene: TRBJ1-2
d_gene: TRBD1
CDR3aa: CASSLGTQGARGYTF
CDR3nt: TGTGCCAGCAGTTTAGGAACACAGGGGGCGAGGGGCTACACCTTC

len: 14
abundance: many
v_gene: TRBV6-5
j_gene: TRBJ2-7
d_gene: TRBD1
CDR3aa: CASSYRGQGGEQYF
CDR3nt: TGTGCCAGCAGTTACCGTGGACAGGGCGGCGAGCAGTACTTC

len: 14
abundance: many
v_gene: TRBV11-3
j_gene: TRBJ1-5
d_gene: NA
CDR3aa: CASNLSVGNQPQHF
CDR3nt: TGTGCCAGCAACCTCTCGGTCGGGAATCAGCCCCAGCATTTT

len: 16
abundance: NA
v_gene: TRBV5-4
j_gene: TRBJ2-3
d_gene: TRBD2
CDR3aa: CASSKGLAGGTDTQYF
CDR3nt: TGTGCCAGCAGTAAGGGACTAGCGGGGGGTACAGATACGCAGTATTTT